Sequencing of this T cell receptor beta chain was carried out in a study of shared clonotypes between healthy human individuals. Findings and caveats of the study: Naive subsets usually exceeded memory subsets in estimated richness.

In the case of this clone: Its target is unknown.

Clones were read by immunoSEQ multiplex PCR, and TCRdb kept only the in-frame ones, dropping some. This repertoire shows hundreds of thousands of clones, less than 98% found once; its top ten account for approximately 0.057%. This sequence originates from a young woman in good health. Source material: naive CD4+ T cells sorted from blood. The subset: CD45RA+ positively selected.

The CDR3, as DNA: TGTGCCAGCAGGGGGACTAGCGGGAGGGTTACGGGTGAGCAGTTCTTC. This codes for CASRGTSGRVTGEQFF. V and J are TRBV2 and TRBJ2-1; 16 nucleotides match TRBD2. The CDR3 has 16 amino acids. V dropped 6 bases and J dropped 9; count of bases not matched to a gene: 8. The germline CDR1 and CDR2 sequences are SNHLY and FYNNEI.